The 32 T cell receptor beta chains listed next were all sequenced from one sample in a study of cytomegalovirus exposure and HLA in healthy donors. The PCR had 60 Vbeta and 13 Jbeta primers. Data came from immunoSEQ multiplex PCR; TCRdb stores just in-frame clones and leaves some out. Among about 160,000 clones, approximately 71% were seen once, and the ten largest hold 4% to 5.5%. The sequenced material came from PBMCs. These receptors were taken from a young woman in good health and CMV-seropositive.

The CDR3: CASSQGGQSYGYTF. CDR3 in DNA: TGCGCCAGCAGCCAAGGAGGTCAGTCCTATGGCTACACCTTC. The chain employs TRBV4-1 and TRBJ1-2; D is ambiguous. CDR1 is MGHRA and CDR2 is YSYEKL in the germline V gene. V was cut by 1 base and J by 4 bases, with 10 bases left in between. The length of the CDR3 is 14 residues.

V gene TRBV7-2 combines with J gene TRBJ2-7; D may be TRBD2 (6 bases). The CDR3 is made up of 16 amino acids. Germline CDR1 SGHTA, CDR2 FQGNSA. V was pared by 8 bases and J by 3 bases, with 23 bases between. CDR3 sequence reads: CASDRVSGRPYYEQYF. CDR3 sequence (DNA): TGTGCCAGCGATCGGGTTTCGGGGAGGCCGTACTACGAGCAGTACTTC.

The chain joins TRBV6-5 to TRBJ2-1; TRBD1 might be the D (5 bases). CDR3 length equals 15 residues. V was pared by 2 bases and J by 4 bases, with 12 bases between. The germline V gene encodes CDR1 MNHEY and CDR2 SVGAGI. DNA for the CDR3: TGTGCCAGCAGTTACGCGTCAGGGTCATACAATGAGCAGTTCTTC. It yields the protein CASSYASGSYNEQFF.

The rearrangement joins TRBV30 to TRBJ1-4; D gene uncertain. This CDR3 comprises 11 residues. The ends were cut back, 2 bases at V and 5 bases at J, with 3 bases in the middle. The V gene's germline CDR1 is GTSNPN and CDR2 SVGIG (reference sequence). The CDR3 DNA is TGTGCCTGGAGTACAAATGAAAAACTGTTTTTT. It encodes CAWSTNEKLFF.

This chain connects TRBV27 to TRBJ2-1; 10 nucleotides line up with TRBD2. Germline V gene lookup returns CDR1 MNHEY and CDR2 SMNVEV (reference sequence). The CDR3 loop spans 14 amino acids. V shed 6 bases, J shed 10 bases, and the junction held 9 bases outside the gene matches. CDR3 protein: CASSSSGGAMEQFF. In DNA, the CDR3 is TGTGCCAGCAGCTCGAGCGGGGGGGCCATGGAGCAGTTCTTC.

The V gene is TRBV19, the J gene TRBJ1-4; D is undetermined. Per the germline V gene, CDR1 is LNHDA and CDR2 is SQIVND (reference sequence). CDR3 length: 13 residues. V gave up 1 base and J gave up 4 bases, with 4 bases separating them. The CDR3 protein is CASSIVHNEKLFF. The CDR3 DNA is TGTGCCAGTAGTATAGTCCATAATGAAAAACTGTTTTTT.

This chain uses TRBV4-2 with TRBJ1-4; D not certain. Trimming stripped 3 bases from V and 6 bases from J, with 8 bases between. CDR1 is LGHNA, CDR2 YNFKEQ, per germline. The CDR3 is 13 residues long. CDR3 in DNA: TGTGCCAGCAGCCAGGACTGGGATGAAAAACTGTTTTTT. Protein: CASSQDWDEKLFF.

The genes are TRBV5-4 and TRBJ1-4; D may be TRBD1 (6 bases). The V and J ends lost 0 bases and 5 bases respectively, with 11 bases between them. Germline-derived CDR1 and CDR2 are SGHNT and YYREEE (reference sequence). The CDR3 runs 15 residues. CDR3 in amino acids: CASSLDRALNEKLFF. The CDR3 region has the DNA TGTGCCAGCAGCTTGGACAGGGCGTTAAATGAAAAACTGTTTTTT.

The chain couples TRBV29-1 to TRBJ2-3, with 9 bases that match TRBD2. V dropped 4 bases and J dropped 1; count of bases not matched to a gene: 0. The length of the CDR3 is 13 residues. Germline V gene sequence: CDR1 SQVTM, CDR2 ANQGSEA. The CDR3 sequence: CSVGTSGTDTQYF. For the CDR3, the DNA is TGCAGCGTTGGGACTAGCGGCACAGATACGCAGTATTTT.

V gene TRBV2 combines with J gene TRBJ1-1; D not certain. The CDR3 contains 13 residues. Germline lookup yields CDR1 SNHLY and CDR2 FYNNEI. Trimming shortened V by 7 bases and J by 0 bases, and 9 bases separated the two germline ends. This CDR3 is CASIDFMNTEAFF. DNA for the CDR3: TGTGCCAGCATAGATTTCATGAACACTGAAGCTTTCTTT.

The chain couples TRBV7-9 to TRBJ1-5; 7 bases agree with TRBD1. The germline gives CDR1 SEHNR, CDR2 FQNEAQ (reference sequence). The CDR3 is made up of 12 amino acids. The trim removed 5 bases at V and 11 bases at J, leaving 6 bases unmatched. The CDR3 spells CASSRGGGSQHF. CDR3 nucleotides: TGTGCCAGCAGCCGAGGGGGCGGGTCCCAGCATTTT.

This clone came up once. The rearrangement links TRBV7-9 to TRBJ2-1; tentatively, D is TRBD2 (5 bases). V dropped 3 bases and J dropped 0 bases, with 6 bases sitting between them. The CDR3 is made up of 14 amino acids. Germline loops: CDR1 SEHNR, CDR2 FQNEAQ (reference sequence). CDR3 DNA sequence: TGTGCCAGCAGCTTGGGGAGCTCCTACAATGAGCAGTTCTTC. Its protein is CASSLGSSYNEQFF.

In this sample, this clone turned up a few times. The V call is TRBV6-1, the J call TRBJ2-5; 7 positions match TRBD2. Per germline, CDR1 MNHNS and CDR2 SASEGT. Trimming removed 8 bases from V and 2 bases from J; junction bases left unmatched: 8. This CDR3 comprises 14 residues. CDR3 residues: CASVKDGGQETQYF. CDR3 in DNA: TGTGCCAGCGTGAAGGACGGGGGGCAAGAGACCCAGTACTTC.

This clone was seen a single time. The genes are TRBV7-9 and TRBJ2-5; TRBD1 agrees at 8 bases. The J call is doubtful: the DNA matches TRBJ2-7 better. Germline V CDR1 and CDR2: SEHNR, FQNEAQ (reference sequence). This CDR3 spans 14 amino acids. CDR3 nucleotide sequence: TGTGCCAGCAGTCGTACAGGGGGTGGGTCCGAGCAGTACTTC. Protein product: CASSRTGGGSEQYF.

The CDR3 nucleotides read TGTGCCTGGAGAGGGACAGAGAAGCAGCCCCAGCATTTT. This sequence encodes CAWRGTEKQPQHF. The V and J genes are TRBV30 and TRBJ1-5; 7 nucleotides match TRBD1. The trim removed 3 bases at V and 7 bases at J, leaving 6 bases unmatched. This CDR3 comprises 13 residues. Germline assignment: CDR1 GTSNPN and CDR2 SVGIG (reference sequence).

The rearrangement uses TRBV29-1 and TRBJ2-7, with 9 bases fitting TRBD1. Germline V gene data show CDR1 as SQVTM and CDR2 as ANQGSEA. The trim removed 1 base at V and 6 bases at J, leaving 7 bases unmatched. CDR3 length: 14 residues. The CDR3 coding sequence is TGCAGCGTTGAAGCTACGGACAGGGGTTTCGAGCAGTACTTC. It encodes CSVEATDRGFEQYF.

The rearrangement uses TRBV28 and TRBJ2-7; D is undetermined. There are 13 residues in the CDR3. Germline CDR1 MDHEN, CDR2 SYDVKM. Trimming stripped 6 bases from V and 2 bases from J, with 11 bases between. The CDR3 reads CASSNSRTYEQYF. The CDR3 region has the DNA TGTGCCAGCAGCAATAGCAGAACCTACGAGCAGTACTTC.

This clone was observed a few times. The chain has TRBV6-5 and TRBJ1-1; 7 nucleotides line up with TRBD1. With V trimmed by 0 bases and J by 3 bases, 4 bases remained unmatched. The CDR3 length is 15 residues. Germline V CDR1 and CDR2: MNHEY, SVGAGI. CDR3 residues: CASSYSQGEHTEAFF. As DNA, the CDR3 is TGTGCCAGCAGTTACTCGCAGGGGGAGCACACTGAAGCTTTCTTT.

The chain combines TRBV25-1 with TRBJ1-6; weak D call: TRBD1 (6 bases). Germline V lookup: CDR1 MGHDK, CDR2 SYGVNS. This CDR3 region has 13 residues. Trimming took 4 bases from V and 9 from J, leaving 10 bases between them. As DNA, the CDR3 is TGTGCCAGCAGTGCAGGGGAGGGTTCACCCCTCCACTTT. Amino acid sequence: CASSAGEGSPLHF.

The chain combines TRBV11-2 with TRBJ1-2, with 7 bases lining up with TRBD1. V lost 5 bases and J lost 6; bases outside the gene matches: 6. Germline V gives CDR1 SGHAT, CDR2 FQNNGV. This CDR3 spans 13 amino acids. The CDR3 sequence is CASSTDRNHGYTF. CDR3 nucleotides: TGTGCCAGCAGCACGGACAGGAATCATGGCTACACCTTC.

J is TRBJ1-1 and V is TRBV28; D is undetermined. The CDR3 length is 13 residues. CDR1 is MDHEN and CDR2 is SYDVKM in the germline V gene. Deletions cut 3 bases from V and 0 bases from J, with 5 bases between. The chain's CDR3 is CASSFTMNTEAFF. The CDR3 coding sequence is TGTGCCAGCAGTTTCACAATGAACACTGAAGCTTTCTTT.

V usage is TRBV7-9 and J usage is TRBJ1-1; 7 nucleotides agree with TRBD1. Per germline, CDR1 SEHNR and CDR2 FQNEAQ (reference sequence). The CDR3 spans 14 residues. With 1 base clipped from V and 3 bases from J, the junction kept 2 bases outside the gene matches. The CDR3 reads CASSLEQGYTEAFF. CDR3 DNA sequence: TGTGCCAGCAGCTTAGAACAGGGGTACACTGAAGCTTTCTTT.

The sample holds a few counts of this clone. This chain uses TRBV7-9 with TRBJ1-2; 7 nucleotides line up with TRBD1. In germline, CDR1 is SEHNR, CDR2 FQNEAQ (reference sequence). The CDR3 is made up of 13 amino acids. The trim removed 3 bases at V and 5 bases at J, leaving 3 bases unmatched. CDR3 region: CASSLARGYGYTF. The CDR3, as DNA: TGTGCCAGCAGCTTGGCCAGGGGGTATGGCTACACCTTC.

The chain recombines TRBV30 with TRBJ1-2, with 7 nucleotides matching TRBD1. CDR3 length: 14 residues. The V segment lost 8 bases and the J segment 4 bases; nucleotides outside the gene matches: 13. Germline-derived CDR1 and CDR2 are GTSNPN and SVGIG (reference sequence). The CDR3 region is CATELRQGPYGYTF. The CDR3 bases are TGTGCCACAGAGCTAAGACAGGGACCCTATGGCTACACCTTC.

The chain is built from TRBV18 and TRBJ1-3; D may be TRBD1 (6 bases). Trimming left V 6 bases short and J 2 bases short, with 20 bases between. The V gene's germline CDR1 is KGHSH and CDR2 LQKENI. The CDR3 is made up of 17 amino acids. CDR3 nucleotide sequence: TGTGCCAGCTCGGGAACAGGGAACTCTCAGGCTGGAAACACCATATATTTT. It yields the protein CASSGTGNSQAGNTIYF.

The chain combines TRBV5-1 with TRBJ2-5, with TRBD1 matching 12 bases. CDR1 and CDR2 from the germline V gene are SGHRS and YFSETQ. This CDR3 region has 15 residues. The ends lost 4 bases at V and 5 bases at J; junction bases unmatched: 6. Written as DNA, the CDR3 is TGCGCCAGCAGCCCAGGGACAGGGGGCTGGGAGACCCAGTACTTC. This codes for CASSPGTGGWETQYF.

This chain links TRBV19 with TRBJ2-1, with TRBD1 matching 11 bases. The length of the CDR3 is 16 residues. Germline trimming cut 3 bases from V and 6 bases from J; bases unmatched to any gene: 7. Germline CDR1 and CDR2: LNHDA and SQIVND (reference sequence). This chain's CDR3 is CASSITGTGGANEQFF. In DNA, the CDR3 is TGTGCCAGTAGTATTACCGGGACAGGGGGGGCCAATGAGCAGTTCTTC.

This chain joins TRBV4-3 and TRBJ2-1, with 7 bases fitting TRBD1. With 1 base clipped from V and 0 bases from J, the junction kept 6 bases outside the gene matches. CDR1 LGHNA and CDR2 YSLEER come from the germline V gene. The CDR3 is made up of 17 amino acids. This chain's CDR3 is CASSQAPHRGSYNEQFF. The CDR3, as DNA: TGCGCCAGCAGCCAAGCCCCCCACAGGGGCTCCTACAATGAGCAGTTCTTC.

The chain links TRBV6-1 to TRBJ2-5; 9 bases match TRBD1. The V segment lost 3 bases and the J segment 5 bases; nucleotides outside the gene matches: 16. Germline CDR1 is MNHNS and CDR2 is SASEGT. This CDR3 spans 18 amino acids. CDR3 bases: TGTGCCAGCAGTGAGATCCGGGACAGGGCATTTCGCGCCGAGACCCAGTACTTC. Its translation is CASSEIRDRAFRAETQYF.

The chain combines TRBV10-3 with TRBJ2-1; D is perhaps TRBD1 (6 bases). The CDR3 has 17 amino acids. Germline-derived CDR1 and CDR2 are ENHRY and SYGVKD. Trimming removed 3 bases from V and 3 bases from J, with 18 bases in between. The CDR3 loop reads CAISDEITGSGYNEQFF. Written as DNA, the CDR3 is TGTGCCATCAGTGACGAGATCACAGGGTCGGGCTACAATGAGCAGTTCTTC.

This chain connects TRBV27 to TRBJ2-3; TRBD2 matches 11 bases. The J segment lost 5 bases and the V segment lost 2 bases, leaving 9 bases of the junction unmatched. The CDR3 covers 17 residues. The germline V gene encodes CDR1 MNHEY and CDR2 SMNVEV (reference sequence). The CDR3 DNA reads TGTGCCAGCAGTTTAGGGGTACTAGCGGGGGTAGAAGATACGCAGTATTTT. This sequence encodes CASSLGVLAGVEDTQYF.

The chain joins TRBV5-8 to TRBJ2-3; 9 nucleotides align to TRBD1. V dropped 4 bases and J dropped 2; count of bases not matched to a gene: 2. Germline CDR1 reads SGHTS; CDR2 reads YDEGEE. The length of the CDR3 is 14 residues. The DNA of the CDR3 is TGTGCCAGCAGCCCACAGGGGGCCACAGATACGCAGTATTTT. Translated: CASSPQGATDTQYF.